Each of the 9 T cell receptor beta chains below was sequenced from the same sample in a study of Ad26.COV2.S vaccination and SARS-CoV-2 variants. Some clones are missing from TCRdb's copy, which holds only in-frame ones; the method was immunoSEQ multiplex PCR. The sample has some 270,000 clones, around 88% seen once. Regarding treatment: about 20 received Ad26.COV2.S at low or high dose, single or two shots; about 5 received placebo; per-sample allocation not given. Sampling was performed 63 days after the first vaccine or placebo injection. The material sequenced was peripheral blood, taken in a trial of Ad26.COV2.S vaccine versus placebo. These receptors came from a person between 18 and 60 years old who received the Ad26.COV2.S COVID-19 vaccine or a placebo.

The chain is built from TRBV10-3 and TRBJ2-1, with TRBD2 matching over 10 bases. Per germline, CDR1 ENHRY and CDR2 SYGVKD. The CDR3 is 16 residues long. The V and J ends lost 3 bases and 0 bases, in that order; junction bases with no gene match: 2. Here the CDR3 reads CAISDIAGGSYNEQFF. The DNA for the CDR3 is TGTGCCATCAGTGATATAGCGGGGGGCTCCTACAATGAGCAGTTCTTC.

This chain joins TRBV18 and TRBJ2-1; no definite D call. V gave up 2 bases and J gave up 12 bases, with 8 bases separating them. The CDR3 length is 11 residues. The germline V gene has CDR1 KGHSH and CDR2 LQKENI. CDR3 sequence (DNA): TGTGCCAGCTCACCAGGTTCTATGCAGTTCTTC. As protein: CASSPGSMQFF.

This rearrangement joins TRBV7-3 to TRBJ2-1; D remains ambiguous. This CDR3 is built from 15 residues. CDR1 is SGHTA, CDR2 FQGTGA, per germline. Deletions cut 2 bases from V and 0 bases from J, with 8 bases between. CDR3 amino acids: CASSLPGRSYNEQFF. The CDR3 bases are TGTGCCAGCAGCTTACCGGGCCGCTCCTACAATGAGCAGTTCTTC.

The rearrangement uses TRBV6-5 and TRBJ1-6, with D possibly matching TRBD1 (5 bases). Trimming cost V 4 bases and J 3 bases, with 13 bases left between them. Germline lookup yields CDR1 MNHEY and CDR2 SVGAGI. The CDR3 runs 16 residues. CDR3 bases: TGTGCCAGCAGTTCCGGAGGGGCCCTCTATAATTCACCCCTCCACTTT. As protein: CASSSGGALYNSPLHF.

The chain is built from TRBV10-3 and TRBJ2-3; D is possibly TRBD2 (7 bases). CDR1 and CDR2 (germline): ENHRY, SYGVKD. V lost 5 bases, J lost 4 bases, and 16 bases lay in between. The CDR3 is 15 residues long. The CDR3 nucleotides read TGTGCCATCAGTAGGAAGGGGGGGGTCGCAGATACGCAGTATTTT. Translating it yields CAISRKGGVADTQYF.

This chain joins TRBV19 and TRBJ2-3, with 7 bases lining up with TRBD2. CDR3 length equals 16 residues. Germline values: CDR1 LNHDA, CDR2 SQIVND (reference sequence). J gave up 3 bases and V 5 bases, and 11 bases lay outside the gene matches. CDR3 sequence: CASSSGTTPGTDTQYF. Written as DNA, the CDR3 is TGTGCCAGTAGTTCAGGGACTACCCCAGGGACAGATACGCAGTATTTT.

The CDR3 reads CASSFLGVLNTIYF. CDR3 DNA sequence: TGTGCCAGCAGCTTTTTAGGGGTTTTAAACACCATATATTTT. The V call is TRBV7-2, the J call TRBJ1-3, with D possibly matching TRBD1 (5 bases). The CDR3 consists of 14 residues. The V end was cut by 3 bases, the J end by 6 bases, with 12 bases between. The germline CDR1 and CDR2 sequences are SGHTA and FQGNSA.

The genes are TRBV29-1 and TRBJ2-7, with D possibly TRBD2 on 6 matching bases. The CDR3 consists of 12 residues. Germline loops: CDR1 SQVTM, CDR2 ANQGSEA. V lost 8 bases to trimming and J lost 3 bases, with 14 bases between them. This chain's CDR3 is CSTRGSHYEQYF. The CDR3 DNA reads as TGCAGCACCCGGGGGTCCCACTACGAGCAGTACTTC.

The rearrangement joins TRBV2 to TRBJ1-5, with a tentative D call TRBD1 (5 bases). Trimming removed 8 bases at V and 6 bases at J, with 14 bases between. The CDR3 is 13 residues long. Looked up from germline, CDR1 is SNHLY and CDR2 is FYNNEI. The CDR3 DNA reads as TGTGCCAGCGCGGAACCAGGGTTTCAGCCCCAGCATTTT. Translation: CASAEPGFQPQHF.